One sample yielded the 3 T cell receptor beta chains listed below, sequenced in a study of regulatory T cells in long-lasting Graves disease (dated by TCRdb to the early 2020s). Explained via the paper, the time point label denotes: newly diagnosed GD, antithyroid drugs for less than 3 months. RNA was extracted from PBMCs in TRIzol for both TCR sequencing and RNA sequencing. Receptor amplification or capture employed multiplex PCR. For sequencing, an Illumina HiSeq 4000 was employed. To build TCR beta libraries, CDR3 regions were amplified by Arm-PCR using iRepertoire HTBI primers. The public reads were reanalyzed by TCRdb: fastp trimming at Q25, MiXCR alignment, in-frame beta chains only. Every distinct CDR3 protein forms one entry, paired with its most common genes and DNA. Recorded for this sample are about 530,000 distinct CDR3 sequences; 16% of them occurred a single time. The biggest ten clones account for 25% of the sample.

The sample was also reused in another study, on T cells in Graves' hyperthyroidism and ophthalmopathy.

The sample here was peripheral blood mononuclear cells (PBMCs), taken at new diagnosis, from a patient treated with antithyroid drugs. These receptors all come from a woman aged 40 to 65 with Graves disease. Donor details come from another sample of the same person, matched by shared clones.

This chain connects TRBV5-1 to TRBJ2-5, with 9 bases fitting TRBD1. The J segment lost 4 bases and the V segment lost 1 base, leaving 11 bases of the junction unmatched. The CDR3 runs to 17 residues. Germline assignment: CDR1 SGHRS and CDR2 YFSETQ. CDR3 residues: CASSLSGGQGRGETQYF. The CDR3 nucleotides read TGCGCCAGCAGCTTGTCGGGAGGACAGGGGAGAGGAGAGACCCAGTACTTC.

This clonotype has ten or more counts. The chain recombines TRBV19 with TRBJ1-1; D perhaps matches TRBD1 (6 bases). Trimming cost V 0 bases and J 2 bases, with 10 bases left between them. The CDR3 is 15 amino acids. The germline V gene has CDR1 LNHDA and CDR2 SQIVND (reference sequence). CDR3 sequence: CASSIERGLNTEAFF. CDR3 nucleotide sequence: TGTGCCAGTAGTATAGAGAGGGGGTTAAACACTGAAGCTTTCTTT.

This rearrangement joins TRBV15 to TRBJ1-2; possibly TRBD1 for D (6 bases). V gave up 6 bases and J gave up 4 bases, with 12 bases separating them. This CDR3 is 13 amino acids long. Looked up from germline, CDR1 is LNHNV and CDR2 is YYDKDF (reference sequence). CDR3 region: CATSEDRAYGYTF. The DNA for the CDR3 is TGTGCCACCAGTGAGGACAGAGCCTATGGCTACACCTTC.